A selection of T cell receptor beta chains follows, all from one sample in a study of shared clonotypes between healthy human individuals. Sequenced by immunoSEQ multiplex PCR; TCRdb stores in-frame clones only, minus some. Here the sample spans around 1,100,000 clones, roughly 80% being singletons. The specimen sequenced was memory CD4+ T cells from PBMCs. The receptors stem from a man between 18 and 29 years old in good health. Some clones in this sample may be carry-over from other donors' samples. Both conserved end residues are part of each CDR3. The order of the fields is clone size, J gene, D gene, V gene, CDR3 protein, CDR3 DNA. A D gene is named only where the DNA matches it firmly. Not every row has a clone size; where given, it reads once, few, many or a size class.

>-|TRBJ2-5|TRBD1|TRBV5-5
CASSGNRGSPQQYF
TGTGCCAGCAGCGGCAACAGGGGCAGTCCCCAGCAGTACTTC
>-|TRBJ1-5|TRBD1|TRBV29-1
CSTWQGGNQPQHF
TGCAGCACCTGGCAGGGGGGGAATCAGCCCCAGCATTTT
>many|TRBJ2-7|-|TRBV2
CASRWDIHEQYF
TGTGCCAGCAGGTGGGACATTCACGAGCAGTACTTC
>-|TRBJ2-3|TRBD1|TRBV7-9
CASSNGQGGTDTQYF
TGTGCCAGCAGCAATGGACAGGGTGGCACAGATACGCAGTATTTT
>-|TRBJ2-2|-|TRBV30
CAWSVRGGGAFSGELFF
TGTGCCTGGAGTGTACGTGGAGGGGGCGCCTTCAGCGGGGAGCTGTTTTTT
>-|TRBJ1-2|-|TRBV6-5
CASSPGEYGYTF
TGTGCCAGCAGCCCCGGCGAGTATGGCTACACCTTC
>-|TRBJ2-1|TRBD1|TRBV5-6
CASSLPDRVSYNEQFF
TGTGCCAGCAGCTTGCCGGACAGGGTCTCCTACAATGAGCAGTTCTTC
>-|TRBJ2-7|TRBD1|TRBV11-2
CASSLVGTGSYEQYF
TGTGCCAGCAGCTTAGTAGGGACAGGAAGCTACGAGCAGTACTTC
>-|TRBJ2-7|-|TRBV6-6
CASSSLHRDGSYEQYF
TGTGCCAGCAGCAGCTTACACCGGGACGGATCCTACGAGCAGTACTTC
>few|TRBJ2-2|-|TRBV7-2
CASSPPLATGELFF
TGTGCCAGCAGCCCCCCCTTAGCGACCGGGGAGCTGTTTTTT
>once|TRBJ2-1|-|TRBV7-7
CASSPGHSASEQFF
TGTGCCAGCAGCCCCGGACATAGCGCGAGTGAGCAGTTCTTC
>-|TRBJ1-1|-|TRBV11-2
CASSRSLTEAFF
TGTGCCAGCAGCCGATCGCTCACTGAAGCTTTCTTT
>-|TRBJ2-7|-|TRBV6-1
CASSESGRVGYEQYF
TGTGCCAGCAGTGAGTCCGGGCGGGTGGGCTACGAGCAGTACTTC
>few|TRBJ2-6|-|TRBV6-1
CASSEEAGYHSGANVLTF
TGTGCCAGCAGTGAAGAAGCAGGTTATCACTCTGGGGCCAACGTCCTGACTTTC
>-|TRBJ2-3|-|TRBV13
CASSYRDSGGTDTQYF
TGTGCCAGCAGCTACCGGGACTCCGGTGGCACAGATACGCAGTATTTT
>-|TRBJ2-3|-|TRBV9
CASSVGQARPDTQYF
TGTGCCAGCAGCGTAGGGCAGGCTAGACCAGATACGCAGTATTTT
>once|TRBJ2-7|TRBD2|TRBV2
CASSGQGLAGAEQYF
TGTGCCAGCAGCGGACAAGGACTAGCGGGAGCTGAGCAGTACTTC
>-|TRBJ2-1|-|TRBV11-2
CASSLSSPPLGFF
TGTGCCAGCAGCTTAAGTAGCCCCCCCCTTGGGTTCTTC